This TCR beta chain is drawn from a study of cytomegalovirus exposure and HLA in healthy donors (dated by TCRdb to 2017 to 2019). Study-wide context: According to an earlier analysis of several hundred of the donors, 150 million to 200 million T cells yielded 95 million to 140 million unique TCR beta sequences and 276 Gb of sequence data. Among the roughly 430 genotyped donors, approximately 77% belonged to the genetic ancestry cluster associated with self-reported Caucasian donors. Four to six DR-DQ haplotypes were handled as single units for association and clustering, since linkage in the cohort was strong. All discovery cohort repertoires had been generated on a single sequencing platform. HLA typing covered class I and class II loci at four-digit resolution. The study aimed to test whether signatures of past pathogen exposure could be identified by cataloging public T cell receptors. The study profiled the T cell repertoires of under 850 subjects by immunosequencing and related them to cytomegalovirus serostatus. In addition to the first cohort of 666 subjects, a separate validation cohort of 100 to 150 different subjects was used. Genome-wide SNP genotypes for about 65% of the 666 donors were used in a later genetic analysis, which treated that subset as a discovery cohort. In a later analysis, previously published TCR beta repertoires from 666 donors were re-analyzed and high-resolution HLA genotyping was added so that TCR occurrence patterns could be studied. Donor age, sex, ethnicity and CMV serostatus were compiled alongside the repertoire data. Across 300 to 500 genotyped donors of the cohort, an average of approximately 220,000 unique TCR beta nucleotide sequences per donor were sequenced, and about a sixth of those sequences were non-productive. The study combined high-throughput TCR immunosequencing, statistical association of individual TCRs with disease status, and machine learning to predict cytomegalovirus infection status. To decide whether each TCR beta V gene segment behaved as functional or pseudogenic, an earlier analysis of fewer than 750 of the donors relied on high-throughput TCR beta sequencing. An early release covering 500 to 750 HLA-typed donors comprised about 300 gigabases of sequencing data and roughly 86 million unique TCR sequences. Rather than using new phenotypic data, the later analysis identified candidate immune exposures from TCR beta sequences and from how often those sequences occurred across donors. Typing coverage differed by locus: A, B, C, DRB1 and DQB1 were typed in about 620-640 donors, DQA1 in 500 to 550, DPA1 in around 600, and DPB1 in 450 to 480.

This clone was observed a few times. This receptor's antigen is unknown. No base-level quality is on record; no much larger clone is a single base apart. From the cysteine up to the phenylalanine, the CDR3 has a length of 16 residues. Only the CDR3 portion is preserved as DNA: 48 bases, with reading frame beginning at the first base. The V end loses 5 bases and the J end loses 1 base, and a stretch of 15 bases separates them. Sequences MNHEY (CDR1) and SMNVEV (CDR2) are obtained from the germline V gene (reference sequence). The cohort was made up of 500 to 850 healthy bone marrow donors. All cohort members were sampled while nominally healthy, although unrecorded immune exposures were likely present. The donor tested CMV seropositive, placing the donor among the roughly 300 seropositive members of the cohort. A peripheral blood sample was collected from each donor, and TCR beta sequencing was performed on peripheral blood mononuclear cells. The Qiagen DNeasy Blood Extraction Kit was used to extract genomic DNA from the blood cell samples.

What the work shows at the level of the full study, not this receptor alone: While some public TCRs were present in many individuals, most TCR sequences turned up only very rarely across donors. When HLA alleles, especially DR and DQ, strongly co-occurred, TCR associations were difficult to assign to individual alleles. Broadly in line with IMGT annotations, most TCR beta V segments showed up in productive rearrangements about 87% or about 30% of the time in an earlier analysis of some 590 of the donors. A later analysis associated 15,000 or so TCR beta sequences with specific HLA alleles at a false discovery rate of 0.05. Because counts were too low, about 18 rarely observed V segments, including chromosome 9 orphons, were left out of the earlier analysis of about 500 of the donors. In a later analysis, HLA-associated TCR beta chains showed more clonal expansion and lower generation probabilities than non-associated chains that were equally common. According to a later genetic analysis, donors in an Asian-associated ancestry cluster had fewer N-insertions in productive TCRs than the roughly 700-donor mean. An association between a missense DCLRE1C variant and V-gene and J-gene trimming of TCR beta chains was found in a later genetic analysis and replicated in an independent cohort. In vitro tests confirmed that a few of the cytomegalovirus-associated TCR beta chains recognize cytomegalovirus antigens. A later analysis found that TCR association rates varied across HLA loci, with DRB1 alleles showing the most associated TCRs and HLA-C alleles the fewest. In this cohort, only TCR beta chains were sequenced, and detectable features were limited by the absence of alpha or paired-chain data. The authors suggested that the approach could potentially be extended to other disease states and immunological phenotypes. A total of 164 TCR beta chains were listed by the study as associated with cytomegalovirus. A further reported finding was that TCR beta sequences accurately predicted the HLA-A and HLA-B alleles for most subjects in the first cohort. HLA typing was unavailable for some donors at each locus, so association tests used only the typed subset. A cluster of highly shared sequence variants was judged likely to represent a technical artifact of the sequencing pipeline. The presence/absence analyses assumed that sequencing depth was roughly uniform across donors, and that assumption may not be true. In both the original and validation cohorts, the classifier was reported to diagnose cytomegalovirus status with high specificity and sensitivity. In a later analysis, most CMV-associated TCR beta chains were found to appear HLA-restricted, with HLA associations seemingly driven largely by CMV exposure. Correlated functional status among segregating V segments might reflect linkage disequilibrium, but an unknown experimental factor could not be ruled out. In a later analysis, several top co-occurrence clusters were reported to appear linked to parvovirus B19, influenza, CMV and Epstein-Barr virus. The 87-base-pair reads could not distinguish some IMGT-functional V segments, including TRBV6-2 and TRBV6-3, so those segments were excluded. The only immune exposure information available for the cohort was CMV serostatus.

Library generation was performed with the immunoSEQ multiplex PCR assay. A mixture of 60 forward primers for TCR Vbeta segments and 13 reverse primers for TCR Jbeta segments was used in the multiplex PCR. The CDR3 region of rearranged TCR beta genes was amplified from genomic DNA with a multiplex PCR assay. On the Illumina HiSeq System, the amplified TCR beta libraries were sequenced as 87-base-pair reads. Per the authors' processing: A later analysis counted about 80 million unique TCR beta chains across the 666 repertoires, and around 9.9 million of these chains were shared by at least two donors. Raw reads were error-corrected and collapsed into unique sequences by a nearest-neighbor algorithm in which closely related sequences were merged to remove PCR and sequencing errors. To assign V, D and J gene segments, CDR3 sequences were aligned to IMGT reference sequences. For a sequence to be retained, a match of at least six nucleotides was required to both a V gene segment and a J gene segment. A rearrangement was called productive if the CDR3 had no stop codons and remained in frame with V and J, and every other rearrangement was called non-productive. Following IMGT convention, CDR3 was defined as the stretch from the second conserved V-encoded cysteine to the conserved J-encoded phenylalanine. The earlier analysis of a few hundred of the donors excluded any sequence lacking an unambiguous match to a single V gene segment. In an earlier analysis of approximately 500 of the donors, a V segment was called functional when productive rearrangements were above 56.7%, and segregating when the standard deviation between donors exceeded 5%. To diagnose cytomegalovirus status from the catalog of TCR beta chain sequences, a statistical classification framework was built. A later analysis assigned V and J genes by comparing TCR nucleotide sequences with IMGT/GENE-DB human TR gene sequences. A later analysis assigned CDR3 sequences and most-parsimonious VDJ recombination scenarios with the TCRdist pipeline. In a later analysis, every TCR beta chain was defined by the combination of its CDR3 amino acid sequence and its V-gene family, and reads without a unique V-gene family were dropped. To address suspected cross-contamination and a sequencing artifact, a later analysis removed 550 to 750 highly shared, low-generation-probability nucleotide sequences. In a later analysis, a clonal expansion index was calculated for each public chain from normalized within-repertoire ranks of inferred template counts. In a later analysis, generation probabilities were computed using a VDJ recombination model fitted to out-of-frame rearrangements, and the results were checked against IGoR. In a later analysis, TCR-TCR, TCR-HLA and TCR-CMV co-occurrence was scored with hypergeometric tests, and a repertoire-size bias correction was applied to TCR pairs. To estimate false discovery rates, a later analysis permuted the HLA or CMV assignments 20 times. In a later analysis, co-occurring TCRs were grouped using DBSCAN, with TCRdist sequence similarity added in when clustering inside HLA-allele-positive subsets. Co-occurrence clustering excluded repertoires with fewer than 30,000 or more than 120,000 public chains, plus five with anomalous nucleotide sharing. TCRdb's version of the immuneACCESS table is confined to in-frame rearrangements and falls short of the full clone set. An unresolved V gene accounts for under half of the shortfall where checked; the remainder is of unknown origin. D and trimming were read from the DNA, whereas the V and J calls and clone size are those reported in that table. The sample contains 130,000 to 150,000 clones, about 78% of them found a single time. The ten largest clones capture approximately 7% of the sample.

The specimen sequenced was PBMCs. The V gene is TRBV27 and the J gene is TRBJ1-5; TRBD1 might be the D gene, on 5 matching bases. This clonotype was obtained from a man aged 35-49 years in good health and CMV-seropositive. The nucleotides are TGTGCCAGCAGTCCGCTGAGCAGGGTGAGCAATCAGCCCCAGCATTTT. Its protein reads: CASSPLSRVSNQPQHF.